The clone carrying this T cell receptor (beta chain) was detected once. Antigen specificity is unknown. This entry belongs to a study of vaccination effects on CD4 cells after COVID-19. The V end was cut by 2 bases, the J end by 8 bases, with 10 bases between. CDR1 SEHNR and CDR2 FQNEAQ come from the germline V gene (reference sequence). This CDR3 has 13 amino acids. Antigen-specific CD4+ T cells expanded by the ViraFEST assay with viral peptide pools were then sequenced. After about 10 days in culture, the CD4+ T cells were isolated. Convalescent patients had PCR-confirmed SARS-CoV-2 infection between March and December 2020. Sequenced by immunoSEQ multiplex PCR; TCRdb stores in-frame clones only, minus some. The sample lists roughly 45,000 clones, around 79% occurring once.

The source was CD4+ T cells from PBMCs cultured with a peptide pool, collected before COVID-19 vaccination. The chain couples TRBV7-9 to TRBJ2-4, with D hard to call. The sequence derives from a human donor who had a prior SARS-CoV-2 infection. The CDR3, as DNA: TGTGCCAGCAGCTTAAGCCGGGCGGACATTCAGTACTTC. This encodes CASSLSRADIQYF.